The text below deals with one T cell receptor beta chain. Methods used by the authors: Researchers report that nucleated cell counts were estimated from reference gene primer amplification. Here immunoSEQ multiplex PCR was the method, and the copy in TCRdb shows in-frame clones only, minus some. V, J and clone size were drawn from that table, and D and trimming were deduced from the DNA. The sample has roughly 75,000 clones, 75% to 95% seen once. This specimen belongs to a study of blood T cell repertoires in COVID-19. At the level of the study: Italy, Spain and the United States were the sources of the convalescent and acute COVID-19 samples. PBMCs, B-cell-depleted T cells, or T cells were the source of the cDNA or gDNA that made up the material.

This sequence was found in a human donor in a cohort sampled during active COVID-19. Material for sequencing was peripheral blood.

CDR3 bases: TGTGCCAGCAGTGAGCTCACCCTCGGCACCGGGGAGCTGTTTTTT. Translation: CASSELTLGTGELFF. V is TRBV6-1 and J is TRBJ2-2; D not certain. The germline CDR1 and CDR2 sequences are MNHNS and SASEGT. Between the trimmed V and J ends, which lost 3 bases and 4 bases, there was a span of 12 bases. CDR3 size: 15 residues.